A single sample is the source of the 4 T cell receptor beta chains below, sequenced in a study of Graves' ophthalmopathy and Graves' hyperthyroidism. Using RNA transcripts, the TCR beta CDR3 regions were amplified. First-round RT-PCR used HTBI primers; second-round multiplex PCR followed. MiXCR was run by TCRdb on the multiplex PCR reads, yielding one entry per CDR3 protein. The data hold around 520,000 distinct CDR3 sequences, with roughly 40% observed a single time. The sample was peripheral blood or thyroid tissue (not recorded which). The receptors come from an adult man with Graves' hyperthyroidism.

The chain is built from TRBV14 and TRBJ1-2; no clear D. Germline V gene sequence: CDR1 SGHDN, CDR2 FVKESK. V lost 4 bases to trimming and J lost 4 bases, with 16 bases between them. The CDR3 runs 15 residues. In DNA form, the CDR3 reads TGTGCCAGCAGCCCTGCTTCGAGGGTTGGCTATGGCTACACCTTC. It is translated as CASSPASRVGYGYTF.

This clonotype was counted at least ten times. The J gene is TRBJ1-2, the V gene TRBV10-3; D not certain. Germline V gene data show CDR1 as ENHRY and CDR2 as SYGVKD. The CDR3 loop spans 14 amino acids. The germline V and J ends were trimmed by 3 bases and 0 bases, with 8 bases remaining between them. CDR3 amino acids: CAISDPGTNYGYTF. In nucleotides, the CDR3 is TGTGCCATCAGTGACCCGGGGACTAACTATGGCTACACCTTC.

In regard to this clonotype: A much larger clone sits a single nucleotide away, making a read error possible. In this CDR3 the conserved last residue, phenylalanine or tryptophan, is missing, so a read error is likely. The DNA is omitted, as the CDR3 cannot be located on it reliably, and the CDR3 follows TCRdb's listing. This chain joins TRBV7-7 and TRBJ1-1; the table gives TRBD1 as D, unverified against the DNA. The CDR3 length equals 13 residues, ends included. Germline values: CDR1 SSHAT, CDR2 FNYEAQ (reference sequence). CDR3: CASSLKQGTEASL.

The chain couples TRBV10-2 to TRBJ1-2; possible D gene TRBD1, 5 bases. Trimming left V 2 bases short and J 4 bases short, with 8 bases between. Germline lookup yields CDR1 WSHSY and CDR2 SAAADI. This CDR3 is built from 13 residues. CDR3 DNA sequence: TGCGCCAGCAGTGAGCCAGGGATCTATGGCTACACCTTC. Translation gives CASSEPGIYGYTF.